These 5 T cell receptor beta chains originate from one sample sequenced in a study of T cells after yellow fever vaccination. TCRdb used MiXCR to reprocess the 5' RACE reads, holding one entry per CDR3 protein. The table includes 250,000 to 350,000 distinct CDR3 sequences, about 10% detected once. The input for sequencing was CD4+ T cells sorted from PBMCs, taken 5 days after the yellow fever booster vaccination. The receptors were sampled from a man younger than 35 who received the YFV17D yellow fever vaccine.

This clonotype was seen ten or more times. The chain carries TRBV6-5 and TRBJ2-3; D unclear. V was pared by 10 bases and J by 2 bases, with 10 bases between. Germline V gene lookup returns CDR1 MNHEY and CDR2 SVGAGI. CDR3 length: 12 amino acids. The CDR3 here is CATRGLTDTQYF. The CDR3 nucleotides are TGTGCCACCCGTGGTCTCACAGATACGCAGTATTTT.

This clonotype came up a few times. The chain recombines TRBV7-2 with TRBJ2-3, with 9 bases aligning to TRBD2. The junction had 6 bases not matched to a gene; V was cut back by 2 bases and J by 6 bases. Germline CDR1 SGHTA, CDR2 FQGNSA. The CDR3 runs 15 residues. The DNA for the CDR3 is TGTGCCAGCAGCTTAAAAGCGCGGGGGGGCGATACGCAGTATTTT. Amino acids: CASSLKARGGDTQYF.

This clonotype was observed a handful of times. CDR3 amino acids: CASSPPGYNEQFF. The CDR3 DNA is TGTGCCAGCTCACCACCGGGGTACAATGAGCAGTTCTTC. The chain has TRBV18 and TRBJ2-1; D uncertain. Trimming cost V 0 bases and J 4 bases, with 4 bases left between them. The CDR3 totals 13 residues. CDR1 is KGHSH, CDR2 LQKENI, per germline. Complete variable domain (other parts from reference TRBV18 and TRBJ2-1): NAGVMQNPRHLVRRRGQEARLRCSPMKGHSHVYWYRQLPEEGLKFMVYLQKENIIDESGMPKERFSAEFPKEGPSILRIQQVVRGDSAAYFCASSPPGYNEQFFGPGTRLTVL.

This clonotype was counted ten times or more. The chain recombines TRBV3-1 with TRBJ2-7; 8 bases are shared with TRBD2. Germline CDR1 LGHDT, CDR2 YNNKEL (reference sequence). The ends lost 1 base at V and 2 bases at J; junction bases unmatched: 1. CDR3 length: 14 amino acids. This chain's CDR3 is CASSQVGGAYEQYF. For the CDR3, the DNA is TGTGCCAGCAGCCAAGTCGGGGGGGCCTACGAGCAGTACTTC.

The J gene is TRBJ2-3, the V gene TRBV20-1; D remains ambiguous. The V gene's germline CDR1 is DFQATT and CDR2 SNEGSKA (reference sequence). There are 14 residues in the CDR3. The V and J ends lost 3 bases and 2 bases respectively, with 12 bases between them. The chain's CDR3 is CSASRDGPTDTQYF. DNA of the CDR3: TGCAGTGCTAGTAGAGACGGACCCACAGATACGCAGTATTTT.